This T cell receptor beta chain was captured in a study of a mutant IDH1 vaccine in newly diagnosed glioma. The overall study: An approximately 62% male, about 38% female split and a mean age of about 40 years characterized treated patients. Patients arrived already treated with radiotherapy, temozolomide, or both, most having had both.

Indicated time point: week 23, last vaccination. Doses consisted of 300 ug of mutant IDH1 20-mer peptide each, paired with topical imiquimod. A note on this clone: As yet, its antigen is unknown.

TCRdb's table, derived via immunoSEQ multiplex PCR, lists solely in-frame clones and lacks some. The data contain approximately 82,000 clones, approximately 85% of them singletons. Trimming took 0 bases from V and 2 from J, leaving 12 bases between them. The CDR3 has 15 amino acids. The V gene's germline CDR1 is SGHDT and CDR2 YYEEEE. V usage is TRBV5-6 and J usage is TRBJ2-7, with D tentatively TRBD1 or TRBD2 (5 bases each). This TCR derives from a woman aged 50 to 65 with glioma. The sample consisted of PBMCs, taken from a glioma patient whose treatment included an IDH1 peptide vaccine. This chain's CDR3 is CASSLAVRDPYEQYF. In DNA form, the CDR3 reads TGTGCCAGCAGCTTGGCCGTCAGGGACCCCTACGAGCAGTACTTC. The whole variable domain, remainder taken from reference TRBV5-6 and TRBJ2-7, is DAGVTQSPTHLIKTRGQQVTLRCSPKSGHDTVSWYQQALGQGPQFIFQYYEEEERQRGNFPDRFSGHQFPNYSSELNVNALLLGDSALYLCASSLAVRDPYEQYFGPGTRLTVT.